This T cell receptor beta chain was obtained from a study of T-cell memory formation after mild COVID-19. One entry per CDR3 protein, called by TCRdb with MiXCR from the 5' RACE reads. The sample consists of about 350,000 distinct CDR3 sequences, 13% to 15% of them appearing once. The CDR3 spans 21 residues. Between the trimmed V and J ends, which lost 2 bases and 2 bases, there was a span of 28 bases. Per the germline V gene, CDR1 is SGHTA and CDR2 is FQGNSA. This TCR was sampled from a man between 18 and 29 years old who had mild COVID-19 (a few samples of this study predate the infection). Cell type and time point are not known. This chain joins TRBV7-2 and TRBJ1-5; D remains unclear. The sequenced sample consisted of PBMCs or a T cell subset sorted from them (not recorded which). This CDR3 is CASSLNDASVDGEYGNQPQHF. In nucleotides, the CDR3 is TGTGCCAGCAGCTTAAACGATGCCAGTGTGGATGGGGAGTATGGCAATCAGCCCCAGCATTTT.